These 18 T cell receptor beta chains were all obtained from the same sample, sequenced in a study of post-analysis software for immune sequencing data. Study results and caveats: Compared with controls, patients had more of about five TRBV segments, including TRBV5-6, TRBV5-1 and TRBV20-1.

Prepared libraries of TCR beta cDNA carried unique molecular identifiers. MiXCR was run by TCRdb on the PCR reads, yielding one entry per CDR3 protein. Of about 770,000 distinct CDR3 sequences listed, just over 45% are singletons. No antigens are known for them. The sequenced sample consisted of blood. The receptors were sampled from a girl aged 10-17 years with multiple sclerosis.

V gene TRBV4-2 combines with J gene TRBJ2-5; 12 bases align to TRBD2. This CDR3 region has 16 residues. Losses at the gene ends were 2 bases for V and 11 bases for J; bases not matched to a gene: 12. Germline V lookup: CDR1 LGHNA, CDR2 YNFKEQ. CDR3 sequence reads: CASSQRTSGEDGEQYF. The CDR3 nucleotides read TGTGCCAGCAGCCAACGGACTAGCGGGGAGGACGGGGAGCAGTACTTC.

This chain connects TRBV12-3 or TRBV12-4 to TRBJ2-1; TRBD1 matches 7 bases. The CDR3 consists of 14 residues. With 7 bases clipped from V and 1 base from J, the junction kept 4 bases outside the gene matches. The CDR3 region has the DNA TGTGCCAGCAATTTCAGGGGGTCCTACAATGAGCAGTTCTTC. Translation: CASNFRGSYNEQFF.

The chain is built from TRBV12-3 or TRBV12-4 and TRBJ2-7, with D perhaps matching TRBD2 (5 bases). Trimming stripped 6 bases from V and 5 bases from J, with 14 bases between. This CDR3 comprises 13 residues. The CDR3 region has the DNA TGTGCCAGCAGACTTATTGGGGAGAACGAGCAGTACTTC. Amino acids: CASRLIGENEQYF.

The chain links TRBV29-1 to TRBJ1-4, with 12 bases fitting TRBD1. V gave up 1 base and J gave up 8 bases; unmatched junction bases: 2. Germline V CDR1 and CDR2: SQVTM, ANQGSEA. The CDR3 consists of 14 residues. The CDR3 loop is CSVEGGTGGEKLFF. The CDR3 DNA reads as TGCAGCGTTGAAGGGGGGACAGGGGGCGAAAAACTGTTTTTT. Looking up the rest from reference TRBV29-1 and TRBJ1-4 gives the full variable domain: SAVISQKPSRDICQRGTSLTIQCQVDSQVTMMFWYRQQPGQSLTLIATANQGSEATYESGFVIDKFPISRPNLTFSTLTVSNMSPEDSSIYLCSVEGGTGGEKLFFGSGTQLSVL.

This clonotype was seen just once. The chain has TRBV13 and TRBJ2-3; 9 positions match TRBD2. There are 18 residues in the CDR3. J was trimmed by 2 bases and V by 2 bases; bases with no gene match: 11. The germline CDR1 and CDR2 sequences are PRHDT and FYEKMQ (reference sequence). Here the CDR3 DNA reads TGTGCCAGCAGCTTAATCAGCGGGAGGCCCCACCTCACAGATACGCAGTATTTT. Amino acid sequence: CASSLISGRPHLTDTQYF.

This clonotype has at least ten counts. The chain is built from TRBV12-3 or TRBV12-4 and TRBJ2-3; no clear D. V was pared by 3 bases and J by 1 base, with 2 bases between. The CDR3 runs to 12 residues. CDR3 DNA sequence: TGTGCCAGCAGTTTCGGCACAGATACGCAGTATTTT. The encoded protein is CASSFGTDTQYF.

The rearrangement links TRBV5-1 to TRBJ2-1; no clear D. The V and J ends lost 0 bases and 8 bases respectively, with 12 bases between them. The CDR3 totals 14 residues. The germline V gene encodes CDR1 SGHRS and CDR2 YFSETQ. This CDR3 is CASSLDGPRDEQFF. The DNA for the CDR3 is TGCGCCAGCAGCTTGGATGGGCCTAGGGATGAGCAGTTCTTC.

The chain joins TRBV12-3 or TRBV12-4 to TRBJ2-3; TRBD2 matches 9 bases. CDR3 length equals 15 residues. V dropped 5 bases and J dropped 4; count of bases not matched to a gene: 7. CDR3 coding DNA: TGTGCCAGCAGTCCGCTAGCGGGACGGGCAGATACGCAGTATTTT. Amino acids: CASSPLAGRADTQYF.

The V call is TRBV20-1, the J call TRBJ2-1; TRBD1 is a possible D gene (6 bases). Trimming pared 4 bases from V and 2 bases from J, leaving 9 bases between. Germline V gene data show CDR1 as DFQATT and CDR2 as SNEGSKA (reference sequence). This CDR3 is 13 amino acids long. The CDR3 reads CSAIGQPYNEQFF. CDR3 coding DNA: TGCAGTGCTATTGGACAGCCCTACAATGAGCAGTTCTTC.

In its sample, this clonotype was seen a few times. The chain links TRBV6-5 to TRBJ1-5, with D unclear. The germline V gene has CDR1 MNHEY and CDR2 SVGAGI. The CDR3 spans 13 residues. The V end lost 0 bases, the J end lost 6 bases, and 6 bases lay between the germline ends. The DNA of the CDR3 is TGTGCCAGCAGTTACTCGGAGATTCAGCCCCAGCATTTT. Protein: CASSYSEIQPQHF.

Here the CDR3 reads CASNNNASSTDTQYF. The CDR3 DNA follows: TGTGCCAGCAACAACAACGCCTCTAGCACAGATACGCAGTATTTT. The chain links TRBV7-3 to TRBJ2-3, with no clear D. Trimming took 7 bases from V and 0 from J, leaving 14 bases between them. Germline V gene lookup returns CDR1 SGHTA and CDR2 FQGTGA. The CDR3 has 15 residues. The full variable domain, rest sourced from reference TRBV7-3 and TRBJ2-3, is GAGVSQTPSNKVTEKGKYVELRCDPISGHTALYWYRQSLGQGPEFLIYFQGTGAADDSGLPNDRFFAVRPEGSVSTLKIQRTERGDSAVYLCASNNNASSTDTQYFGPGTRLTVL.

This chain links TRBV7-2 with TRBJ2-7; the D is unclear. Germline loops: CDR1 SGHTA, CDR2 FQGNSA. CDR3 length: 12 residues. Between the trimmed V and J ends, which lost 5 bases and 7 bases, there was a span of 12 bases. CDR3 region: CASSPRPEEQYF. CDR3 coding DNA: TGTGCCAGCAGCCCCCGGCCTGAGGAGCAGTACTTC.

CDR3 sequence: CASSEWGTSGYEQYF. In DNA form, the CDR3 reads TGTGCCAGCAGTGAATGGGGGACTAGCGGCTACGAGCAGTACTTC. The chain joins TRBV6-1 to TRBJ2-7, with 11 bases that match TRBD2. The CDR3 is 15 residues long. Germline lookup yields CDR1 MNHNS and CDR2 SASEGT. V lost 2 bases to trimming and J lost 3 bases; unmatched junction nucleotides: 3.

The chain couples TRBV4-2 to TRBJ2-5, with TRBD2 as a possible D gene (5 bases). The last part of the DNA fits TRBJ2-7 better; the J call may be wrong. In germline, CDR1 is LGHNA, CDR2 YNFKEQ. The CDR3 length is 14 residues. Here the CDR3 DNA reads TGTGCCAGCAGCCAGGAGAGATCTAGCCGCGAGCAGTACTTC. Amino acid sequence: CASSQERSSREQYF.

This chain uses TRBV12-3 or TRBV12-4 with TRBJ2-1; 7 bases line up with TRBD2. The trim removed 5 bases at V and 0 bases at J, leaving 7 bases unmatched. The CDR3 runs 16 residues. The CDR3: CASSNPAGSSYNEQFF. The CDR3 DNA sequence: TGTGCCAGCAGTAATCCAGCGGGGAGCTCCTACAATGAGCAGTTCTTC.

The chain has TRBV15 and TRBJ2-2; a weak D match, TRBD2 (5 bases). This CDR3 contains 15 residues. The germline V gene has CDR1 LNHNV and CDR2 YYDKDF (reference sequence). Trimming pared 0 bases from V and 1 base from J, leaving 6 bases between. DNA of the CDR3: TGTGCCACCAGCAGAGAAGGGAGGAACACCGGGGAGCTGTTTTTT. This sequence encodes CATSREGRNTGELFF.

This clonotype was detected ten times or more. The J gene is TRBJ2-7, the V gene TRBV20-1, with 11 bases aligning to TRBD2. Trimming at V came to 6 bases and at J to 7 bases, leaving 8 bases not matched to a gene. The germline V gene has CDR1 DFQATT and CDR2 SNEGSKA (reference sequence). The CDR3 spans 13 residues. CDR3: CSAGLAAIREQYF. In DNA form, the CDR3 reads TGCAGTGCGGGACTAGCGGCTATCCGGGAGCAGTACTTC.

This clonotype was counted between two and nine times. This chain connects TRBV7-3 to TRBJ2-1; D is tentatively TRBD1 or TRBD2 (5 bases each). V lost 1 base and J lost 6, with 13 bases in between. The germline V gene encodes CDR1 SGHTA and CDR2 FQGTGA. CDR3 length: 15 amino acids. CDR3 bases: TGTGCCAGCAGCTTAATGGGACGCAGAGGCAATGAGCAGTTCTTC. Its protein product is CASSLMGRRGNEQFF.